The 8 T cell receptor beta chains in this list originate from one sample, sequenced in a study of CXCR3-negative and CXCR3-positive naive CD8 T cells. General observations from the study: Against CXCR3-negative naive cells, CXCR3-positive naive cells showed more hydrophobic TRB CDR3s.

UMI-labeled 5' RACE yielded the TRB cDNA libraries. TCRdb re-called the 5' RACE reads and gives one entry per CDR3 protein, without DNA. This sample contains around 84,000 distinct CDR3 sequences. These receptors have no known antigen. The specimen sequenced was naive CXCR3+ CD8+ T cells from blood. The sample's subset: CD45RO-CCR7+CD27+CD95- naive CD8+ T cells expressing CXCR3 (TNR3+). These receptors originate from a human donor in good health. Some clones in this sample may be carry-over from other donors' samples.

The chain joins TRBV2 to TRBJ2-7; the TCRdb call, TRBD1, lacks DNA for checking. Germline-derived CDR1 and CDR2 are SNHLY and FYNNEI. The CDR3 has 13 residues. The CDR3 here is CATAGTGAYEQYF.

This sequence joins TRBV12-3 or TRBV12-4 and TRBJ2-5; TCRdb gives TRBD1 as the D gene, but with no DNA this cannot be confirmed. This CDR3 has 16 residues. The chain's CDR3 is CASSLSQQGAQETQYF.

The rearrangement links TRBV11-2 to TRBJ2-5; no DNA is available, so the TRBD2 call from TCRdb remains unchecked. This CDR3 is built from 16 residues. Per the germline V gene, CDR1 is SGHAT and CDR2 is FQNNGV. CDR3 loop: CASSLDASGGQETQYF.

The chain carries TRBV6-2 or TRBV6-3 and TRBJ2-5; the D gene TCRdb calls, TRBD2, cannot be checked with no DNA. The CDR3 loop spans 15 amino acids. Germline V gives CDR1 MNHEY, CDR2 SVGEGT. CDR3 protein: CASNPGLEPQETQYF.

This chain's CDR3 is CSASLAGGPRTGELFF. The gene calls are TRBV29-1 and TRBJ2-2; TCRdb returns TRBD2, unconfirmable since there is no DNA. Germline V CDR1 and CDR2: SQVTM, ANQGSEA. The CDR3 is 16 residues long.

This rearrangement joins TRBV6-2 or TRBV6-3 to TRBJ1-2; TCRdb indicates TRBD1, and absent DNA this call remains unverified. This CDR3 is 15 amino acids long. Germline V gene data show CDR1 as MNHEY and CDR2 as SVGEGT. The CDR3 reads CASSSPGQGVYGYTF.

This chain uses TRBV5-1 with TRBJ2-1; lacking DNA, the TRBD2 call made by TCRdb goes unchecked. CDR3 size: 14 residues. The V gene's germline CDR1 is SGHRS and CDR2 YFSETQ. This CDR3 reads CASHSSGSSREQFF.

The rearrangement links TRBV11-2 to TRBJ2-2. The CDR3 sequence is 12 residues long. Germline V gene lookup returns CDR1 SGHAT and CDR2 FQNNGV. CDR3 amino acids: CASSSEGGELFF.